This T cell receptor beta chain emerged from a study of T cell responses to AZD1222 COVID-19 vaccine. Study-wide results and limits: Spike-specific TCR breadth and depth rose after two AZD1222 doses. Among AZD1222 vaccinees, only 5 to 7 were seropositive at baseline. The CD4 TCRs associated with vaccination extended across spike and predominated at 160-218 and 743-854. Regions left unmutated in variants are reportedly the target of nearly half of spike-specific TCRs.

Remarks on this clone: Its antigen is not known.

Profiled with immunoSEQ multiplex PCR; TCRdb holds only in-frame clones, not every one. This sample carries 120,000 or so clones, less than 90% of them seen once, and the ten largest clones take approximately 9.3%. Trimming removed 5 bases from V and 9 bases from J; junction bases left unmatched: 12. The CDR3 is made up of 16 amino acids. In germline, CDR1 is MNHEY, CDR2 SMNVEV (reference sequence). Sequenced material: peripheral blood, taken on day 0 of AZD1222 vaccination. This chain uses TRBV27 with TRBJ1-6; 8 nucleotides match TRBD1. This clonotype was sampled from an adult in good health. CDR3 protein: CASSTGQGRLGSPLHF. DNA of the CDR3: TGTGCCAGCAGTACTGGACAGGGAAGACTGGGTTCACCCCTCCACTTT.